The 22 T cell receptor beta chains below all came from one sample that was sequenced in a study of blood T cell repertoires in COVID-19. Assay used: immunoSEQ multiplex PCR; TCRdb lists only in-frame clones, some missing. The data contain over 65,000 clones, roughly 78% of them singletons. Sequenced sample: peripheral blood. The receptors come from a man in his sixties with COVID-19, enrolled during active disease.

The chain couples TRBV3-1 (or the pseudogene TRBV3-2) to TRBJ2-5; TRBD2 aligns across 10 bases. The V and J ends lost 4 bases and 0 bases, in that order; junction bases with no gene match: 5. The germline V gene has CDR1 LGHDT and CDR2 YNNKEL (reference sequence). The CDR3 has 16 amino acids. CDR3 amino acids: CASSRAGLANQETQYF. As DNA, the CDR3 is TGTGCCAGCAGCCGAGCGGGACTAGCGAACCAAGAGACCCAGTACTTC.

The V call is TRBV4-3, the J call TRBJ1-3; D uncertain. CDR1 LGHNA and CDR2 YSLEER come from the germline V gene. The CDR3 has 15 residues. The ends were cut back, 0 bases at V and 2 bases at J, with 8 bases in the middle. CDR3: CASSQDRHPGNTIYF. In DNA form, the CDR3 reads TGCGCCAGCAGCCAAGATCGACACCCTGGAAACACCATATATTTT.

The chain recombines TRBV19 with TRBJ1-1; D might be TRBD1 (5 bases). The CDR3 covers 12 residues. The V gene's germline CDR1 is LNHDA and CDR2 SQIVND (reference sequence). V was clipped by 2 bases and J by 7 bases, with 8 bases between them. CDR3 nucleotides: TGTGCCAGTAGTATATTGCAGGGTGAAGCTTTCTTT. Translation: CASSILQGEAFF.

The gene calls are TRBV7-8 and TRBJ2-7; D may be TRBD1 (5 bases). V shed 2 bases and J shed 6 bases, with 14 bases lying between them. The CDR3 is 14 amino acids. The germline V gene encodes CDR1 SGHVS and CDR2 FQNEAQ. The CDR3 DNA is TGTGCCAGCAGCTTATTTTCCAGGGTGGGCGAGCAGTACTTC. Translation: CASSLFSRVGEQYF.

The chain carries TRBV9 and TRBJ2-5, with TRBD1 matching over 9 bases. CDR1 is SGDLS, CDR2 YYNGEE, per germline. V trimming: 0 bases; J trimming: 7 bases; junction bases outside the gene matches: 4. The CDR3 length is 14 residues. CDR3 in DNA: TGTGCCAGCAGCGTAGTGGACAGGGGCCGGACCCAGTACTTC. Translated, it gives CASSVVDRGRTQYF.

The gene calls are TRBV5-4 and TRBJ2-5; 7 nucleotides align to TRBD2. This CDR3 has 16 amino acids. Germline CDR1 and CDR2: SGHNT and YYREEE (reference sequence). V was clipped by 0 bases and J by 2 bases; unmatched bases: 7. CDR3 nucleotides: TGTGCCAGCAGCTTGGAGTTGTGGGGGGGGCAAGAGACCCAGTACTTC. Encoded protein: CASSLELWGGQETQYF. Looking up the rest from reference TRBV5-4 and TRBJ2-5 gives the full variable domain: ETGVTQSPTHLIKTRGQQVTLRCSSQSGHNTVSWYQQALGQGPQFIFQYYREEENGRGNFPPRFSGLQFPNYSSELNVNALELDDSALYLCASSLELWGGQETQYFGPGTRLLVL.

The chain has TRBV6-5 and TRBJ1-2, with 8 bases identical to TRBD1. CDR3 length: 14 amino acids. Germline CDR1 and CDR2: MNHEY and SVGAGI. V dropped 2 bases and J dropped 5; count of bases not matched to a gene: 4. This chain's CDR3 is CASSYQRTGYGYTF. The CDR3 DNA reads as TGTGCCAGCAGTTACCAAAGGACAGGGTATGGCTACACCTTC.

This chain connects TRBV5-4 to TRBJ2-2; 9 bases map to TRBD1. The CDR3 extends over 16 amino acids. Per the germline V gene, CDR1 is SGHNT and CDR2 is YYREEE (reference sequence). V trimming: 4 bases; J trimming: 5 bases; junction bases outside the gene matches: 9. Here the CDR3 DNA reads TGTGCCAGCAGCCCCCCCGAGACAGGGGGTACCGGGGAGCTGTTTTTT. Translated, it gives CASSPPETGGTGELFF.

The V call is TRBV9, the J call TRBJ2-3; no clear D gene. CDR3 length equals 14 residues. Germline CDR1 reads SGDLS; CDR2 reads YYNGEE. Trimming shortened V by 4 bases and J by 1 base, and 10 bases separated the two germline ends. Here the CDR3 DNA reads TGTGCCAGCAGCCCTGATCGGGGCACAGATACGCAGTATTTT. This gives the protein CASSPDRGTDTQYF. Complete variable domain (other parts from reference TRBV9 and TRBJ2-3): DSGVTQTPKHLITATGQRVTLRCSPRSGDLSVYWYQQSLDQGLQFLIQYYNGEERAKGNILERFSAQQFPDLHSELNLSSLELGDSALYFCASSPDRGTDTQYFGPGTRLTVL.

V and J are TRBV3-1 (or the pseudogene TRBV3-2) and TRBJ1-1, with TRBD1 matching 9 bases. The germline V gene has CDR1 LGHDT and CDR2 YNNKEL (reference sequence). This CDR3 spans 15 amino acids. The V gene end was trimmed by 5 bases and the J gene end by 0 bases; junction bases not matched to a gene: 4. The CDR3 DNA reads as TGTGCCAGCAGCGGGACAGGGTTAATGAACACTGAAGCTTTCTTT. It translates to CASSGTGLMNTEAFF.

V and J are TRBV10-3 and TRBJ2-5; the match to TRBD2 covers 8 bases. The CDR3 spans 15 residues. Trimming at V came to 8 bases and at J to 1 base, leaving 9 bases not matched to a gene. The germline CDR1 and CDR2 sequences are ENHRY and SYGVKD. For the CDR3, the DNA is TGTGCCATCGGCGGTGGGCGGGGGGCCCAAGAGACCCAGTACTTC. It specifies CAIGGGRGAQETQYF.

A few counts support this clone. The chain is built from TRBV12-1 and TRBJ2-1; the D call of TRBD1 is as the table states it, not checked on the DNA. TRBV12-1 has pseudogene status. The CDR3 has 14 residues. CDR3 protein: CASSPRTATNEQFF. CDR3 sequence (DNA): TGTGCCAGCAGCCCCCGGACAGCTACCAATGAGCAGTTCTTC.

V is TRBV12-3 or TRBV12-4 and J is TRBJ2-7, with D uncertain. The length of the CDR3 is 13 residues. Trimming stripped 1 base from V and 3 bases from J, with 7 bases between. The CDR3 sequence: CASSLDRVYEQYF. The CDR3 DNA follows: TGTGCCAGCAGTTTAGACAGAGTCTACGAGCAGTACTTC.

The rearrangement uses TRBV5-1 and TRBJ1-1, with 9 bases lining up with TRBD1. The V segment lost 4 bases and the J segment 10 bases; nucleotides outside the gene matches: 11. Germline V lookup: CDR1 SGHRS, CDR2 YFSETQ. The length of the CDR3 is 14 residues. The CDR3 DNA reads TGCGCCAGCAGCAATTCGGGACAGGGCACCACAGCTTTCTTT. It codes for CASSNSGQGTTAFF.

The CDR3 region is CASSRGGRLAGPQETQYF. CDR3 sequence (DNA): TGTGCCAGCAGCAGAGGCGGGAGGCTAGCGGGGCCCCAAGAGACCCAGTACTTC. This chain links TRBV7-2 with TRBJ2-5; 9 bases fit TRBD2. This CDR3 spans 18 amino acids. CDR1 and CDR2 from the germline V gene are SGHTA and FQGNSA. With V trimmed by 5 bases and J by 1 base, 14 bases remained unmatched.

In nucleotides, the CDR3 is TGTGCCAGCAGCTTAACTGGCGGCCTCGAAGCTTTCTTT. Translated, it gives CASSLTGGLEAFF. The chain has TRBV7-2 and TRBJ1-1; D not resolved. This CDR3 has 13 residues. V was pared by 2 bases and J by 8 bases, with 12 bases between. Germline V gives CDR1 SGHTA, CDR2 FQGNSA.

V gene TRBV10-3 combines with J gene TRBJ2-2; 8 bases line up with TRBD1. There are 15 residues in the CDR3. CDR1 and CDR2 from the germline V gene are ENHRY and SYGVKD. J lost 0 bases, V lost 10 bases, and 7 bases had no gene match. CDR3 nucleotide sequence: TGTGCCAGCGACAGGGGCGCTTCGAACACCGGGGAGCTGTTTTTT. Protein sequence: CASDRGASNTGELFF.

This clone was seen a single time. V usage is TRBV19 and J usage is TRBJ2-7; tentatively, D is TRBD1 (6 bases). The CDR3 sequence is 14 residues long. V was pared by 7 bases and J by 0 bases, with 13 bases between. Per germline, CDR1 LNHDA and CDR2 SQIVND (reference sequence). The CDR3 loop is CASNQQGSSYEQYF. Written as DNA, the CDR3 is TGTGCCAGTAACCAACAGGGTAGCTCCTACGAGCAGTACTTC.

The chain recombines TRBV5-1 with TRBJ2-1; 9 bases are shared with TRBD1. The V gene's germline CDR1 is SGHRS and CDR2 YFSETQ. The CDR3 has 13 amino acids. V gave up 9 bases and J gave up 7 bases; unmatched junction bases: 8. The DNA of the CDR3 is TGCGCCACCGGGACAGGGAGGGTAAATGAGCAGTTCTTC. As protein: CATGTGRVNEQFF.

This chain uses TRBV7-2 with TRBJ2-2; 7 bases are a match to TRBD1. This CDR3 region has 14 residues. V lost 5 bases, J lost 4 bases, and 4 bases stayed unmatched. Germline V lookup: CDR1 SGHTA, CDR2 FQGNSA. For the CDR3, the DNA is TGTGCCAGCAGCCCCGACAGGGCCACCGGGGAGCTGTTTTTT. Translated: CASSPDRATGELFF.

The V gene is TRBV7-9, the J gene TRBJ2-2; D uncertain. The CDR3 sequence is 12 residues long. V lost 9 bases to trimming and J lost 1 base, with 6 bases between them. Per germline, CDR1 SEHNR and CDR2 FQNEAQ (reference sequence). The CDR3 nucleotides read TGTGCCAGGGCCCTGAACACCGGGGAGCTGTTTTTT. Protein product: CARALNTGELFF.

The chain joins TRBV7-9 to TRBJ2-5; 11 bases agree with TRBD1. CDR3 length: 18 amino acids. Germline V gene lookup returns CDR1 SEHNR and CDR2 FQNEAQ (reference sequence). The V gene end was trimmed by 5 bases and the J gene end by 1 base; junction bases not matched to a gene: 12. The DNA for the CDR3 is TGTGCCAGCAGCCGTGGGGGTGCGGGACAGGGGGGCCAAGAGACCCAGTACTTC. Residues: CASSRGGAGQGGQETQYF.